The next 5 T cell receptor beta chains were all read from a single sample in a study of blood T cell repertoires in COVID-19. Sequencing used immunoSEQ multiplex PCR; TCRdb keeps in-frame clones, though not all of them. The sample shows 200,000 to 250,000 clones, about four fifths of them seen only once. The sample taken for sequencing was PBMCs or T cells enriched from blood (not recorded which). The receptors shown here come from a man aged 60-69 years who had recovered from COVID-19.

This chain links TRBV19 with TRBJ2-6; D perhaps matches TRBD1 (5 bases). The CDR3 has 17 amino acids. The V end was cut by 8 bases, the J end by 0 bases, with 17 bases between. Per germline, CDR1 LNHDA and CDR2 SQIVND (reference sequence). The CDR3 DNA is TGTGCCAGTTCCTCCCCAGGGAAGGGCTCTGGGGCCAACGTCCTGACTTTC. Amino acid sequence: CASSSPGKGSGANVLTF.

CDR3 in DNA: TGTGCCAGCAGCTCGCCAAGCCTACAGGGGAACTATGGCTACACCTTC. It encodes CASSSPSLQGNYGYTF. The chain uses TRBV5-4 and TRBJ1-2; TRBD1 matches at 7 bases. The V gene end was trimmed by 3 bases and the J gene end by 2 bases; junction bases not matched to a gene: 10. CDR3 size: 16 residues. Germline CDR1 is SGHNT and CDR2 is YYREEE (reference sequence).

The chain joins TRBV9 to TRBJ1-2; TRBD1 matches 7 bases. Germline V gene sequence: CDR1 SGDLS, CDR2 YYNGEE. V was clipped by 3 bases and J by 2 bases; unmatched bases: 4. This CDR3 has 14 residues. CDR3 nucleotides: TGTGCCAGCAGCGCCCAACAGGGGAACTATGGCTACACCTTC. Translating gives CASSAQQGNYGYTF. Full variable domain (remainder filled in from reference TRBV9 and TRBJ1-2): DSGVTQTPKHLITATGQRVTLRCSPRSGDLSVYWYQQSLDQGLQFLIQYYNGEERAKGNILERFSAQQFPDLHSELNLSSLELGDSALYFCASSAQQGNYGYTFGSGTRLTVV.

This clone was detected only once. The rearrangement uses TRBV19 and TRBJ1-2; D is undetermined. The CDR3 has 18 amino acids. Per germline, CDR1 LNHDA and CDR2 SQIVND (reference sequence). Trimming shortened V by 6 bases and J by 1 base, and 24 bases separated the two germline ends. CDR3 nucleotides: TGTGCCAGTAGCATCGGGCCCCTTCGGGGTGGAAGTAACTATGGCTACACCTTC. Amino acid sequence: CASSIGPLRGGSNYGYTF.

The chain links TRBV14 to TRBJ2-7, with D hard to call. The CDR3 runs 16 residues. Trimming stripped 0 bases from V and 6 bases from J, with 18 bases between. Per germline, CDR1 SGHDN and CDR2 FVKESK. The DNA of the CDR3 is TGTGCCAGCAGCCAAGATGGGCTACCACTTACAGTCGAGCAGTACTTC. Protein: CASSQDGLPLTVEQYF.